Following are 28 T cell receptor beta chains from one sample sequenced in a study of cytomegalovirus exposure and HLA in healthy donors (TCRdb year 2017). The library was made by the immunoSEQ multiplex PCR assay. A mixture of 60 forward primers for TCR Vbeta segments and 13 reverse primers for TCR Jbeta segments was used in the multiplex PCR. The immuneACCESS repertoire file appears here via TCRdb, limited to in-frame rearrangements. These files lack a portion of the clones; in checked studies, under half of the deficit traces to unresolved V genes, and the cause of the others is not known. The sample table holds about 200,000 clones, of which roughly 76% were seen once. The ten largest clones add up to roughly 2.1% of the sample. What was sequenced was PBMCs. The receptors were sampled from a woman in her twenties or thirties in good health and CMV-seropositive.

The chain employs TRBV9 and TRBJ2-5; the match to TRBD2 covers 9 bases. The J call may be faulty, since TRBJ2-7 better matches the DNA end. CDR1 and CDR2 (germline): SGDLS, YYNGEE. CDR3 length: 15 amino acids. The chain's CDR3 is CASSVVPSGIYEQYF. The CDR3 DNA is TGTGCCAGCAGCGTAGTTCCTAGCGGGATCTACGAGCAGTACTTC.

The CDR3 nucleotides are TGCGCCAGCAGCGTCCGGGACAGGGGTAGAGGGGCCGGGGAGCTGTTTTTT. Protein sequence: CASSVRDRGRGAGELFF. The chain joins TRBV5-1 to TRBJ2-2; 10 bases match TRBD1. The germline V gene has CDR1 SGHRS and CDR2 YFSETQ. The CDR3 extends over 17 amino acids. The ends lost 4 bases at V and 6 bases at J; junction bases unmatched: 12.

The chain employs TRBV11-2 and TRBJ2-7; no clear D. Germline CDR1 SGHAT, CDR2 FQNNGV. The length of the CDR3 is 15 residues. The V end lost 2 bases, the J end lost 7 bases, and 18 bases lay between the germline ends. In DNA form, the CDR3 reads TGTGCCAGCAGCTTATCAGAGTCCGGTCTCGGGGAGCAGTACTTC. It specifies CASSLSESGLGEQYF.

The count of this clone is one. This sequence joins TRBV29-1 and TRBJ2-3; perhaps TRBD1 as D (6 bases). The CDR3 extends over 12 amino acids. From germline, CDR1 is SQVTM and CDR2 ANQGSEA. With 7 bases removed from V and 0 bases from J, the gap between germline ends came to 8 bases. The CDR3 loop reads CSATGSTDTQYF. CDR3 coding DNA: TGCAGCGCCACAGGGAGCACAGATACGCAGTATTTT.

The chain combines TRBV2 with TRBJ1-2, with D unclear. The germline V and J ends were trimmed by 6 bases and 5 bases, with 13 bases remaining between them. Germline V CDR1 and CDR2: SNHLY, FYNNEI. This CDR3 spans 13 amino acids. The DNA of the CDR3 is TGTGCCAGCAGGGATGGAGGAAGGTATGGCTACACCTTC. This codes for CASRDGGRYGYTF.

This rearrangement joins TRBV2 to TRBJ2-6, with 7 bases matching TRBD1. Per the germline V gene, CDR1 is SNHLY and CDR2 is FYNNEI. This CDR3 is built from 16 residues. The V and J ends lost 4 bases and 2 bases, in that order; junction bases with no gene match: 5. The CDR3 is CASSVTGKPGANVLTF. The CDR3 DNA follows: TGTGCCAGCAGTGTGACAGGGAAACCTGGGGCCAACGTCCTGACTTTC.

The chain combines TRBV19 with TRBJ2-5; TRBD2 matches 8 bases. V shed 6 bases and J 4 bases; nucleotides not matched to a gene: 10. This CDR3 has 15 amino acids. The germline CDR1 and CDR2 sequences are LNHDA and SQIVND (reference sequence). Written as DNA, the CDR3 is TGTGCCAGTAGCCGGGTAAGCGGGAGTAGAGAGACCCAGTACTTC. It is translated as CASSRVSGSRETQYF.

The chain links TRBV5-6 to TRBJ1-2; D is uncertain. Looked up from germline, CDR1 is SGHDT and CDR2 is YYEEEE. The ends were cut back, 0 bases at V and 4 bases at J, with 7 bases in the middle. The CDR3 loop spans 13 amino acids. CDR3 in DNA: TGTGCCAGCAGCTTGGCAGGAACCTATGGCTACACCTTC. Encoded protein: CASSLAGTYGYTF.

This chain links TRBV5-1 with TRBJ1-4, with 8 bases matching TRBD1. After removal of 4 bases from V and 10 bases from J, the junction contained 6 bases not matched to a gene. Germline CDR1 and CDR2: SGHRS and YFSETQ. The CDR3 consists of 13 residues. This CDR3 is CASSTVDRGKLFF. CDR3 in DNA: TGCGCCAGCAGCACCGTCGACAGGGGAAAACTGTTTTTT.

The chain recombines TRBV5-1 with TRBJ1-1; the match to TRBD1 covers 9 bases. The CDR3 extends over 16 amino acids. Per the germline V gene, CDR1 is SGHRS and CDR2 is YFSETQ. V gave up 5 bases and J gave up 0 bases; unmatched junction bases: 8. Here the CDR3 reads CASRWGQGGVNTEAFF. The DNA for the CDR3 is TGCGCCAGCAGGTGGGGACAGGGAGGGGTGAACACTGAAGCTTTCTTT.

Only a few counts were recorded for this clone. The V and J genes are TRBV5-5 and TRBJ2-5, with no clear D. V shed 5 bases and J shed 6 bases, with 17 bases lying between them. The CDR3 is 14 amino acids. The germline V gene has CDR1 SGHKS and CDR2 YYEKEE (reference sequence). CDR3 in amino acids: CASSDLSVLKTQYF. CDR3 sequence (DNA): TGTGCCAGCAGTGACTTGTCCGTCCTCAAGACCCAGTACTTC.

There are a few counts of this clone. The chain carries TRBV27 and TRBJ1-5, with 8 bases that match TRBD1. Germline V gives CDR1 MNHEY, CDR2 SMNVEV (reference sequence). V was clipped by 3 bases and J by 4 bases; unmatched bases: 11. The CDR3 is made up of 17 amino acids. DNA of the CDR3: TGTGCCAGCAGTTTCTCAGGGGGCCGCACCCTAAATCAGCCCCAGCATTTT. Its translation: CASSFSGGRTLNQPQHF.

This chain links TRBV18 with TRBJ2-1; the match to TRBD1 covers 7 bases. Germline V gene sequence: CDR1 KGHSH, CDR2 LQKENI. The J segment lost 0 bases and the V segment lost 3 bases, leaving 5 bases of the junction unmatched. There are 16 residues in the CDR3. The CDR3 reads CASSPKGQSSYNEQFF. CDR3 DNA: TGTGCCAGCTCACCGAAGGGACAGAGCTCCTACAATGAGCAGTTCTTC.

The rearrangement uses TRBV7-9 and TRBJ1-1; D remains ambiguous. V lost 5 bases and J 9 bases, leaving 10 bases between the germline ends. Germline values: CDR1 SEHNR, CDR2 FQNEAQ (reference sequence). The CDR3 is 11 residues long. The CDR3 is CASSIQFKAFF. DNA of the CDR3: TGTGCCAGCAGCATACAGTTTAAAGCTTTCTTT.

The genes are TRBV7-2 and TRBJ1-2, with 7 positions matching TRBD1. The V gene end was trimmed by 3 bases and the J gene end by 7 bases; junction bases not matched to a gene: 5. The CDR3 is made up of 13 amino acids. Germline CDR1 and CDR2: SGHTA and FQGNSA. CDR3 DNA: TGTGCCAGCAGCTTTGGTCAGGGGGGTGGCTACACCTTC. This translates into CASSFGQGGGYTF.

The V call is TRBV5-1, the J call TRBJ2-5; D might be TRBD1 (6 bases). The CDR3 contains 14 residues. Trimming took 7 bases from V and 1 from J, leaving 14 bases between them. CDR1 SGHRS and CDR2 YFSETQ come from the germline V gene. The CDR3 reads CASEGGPGQETQYF. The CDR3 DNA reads TGCGCCAGCGAAGGGGGACCCGGCCAAGAGACCCAGTACTTC.

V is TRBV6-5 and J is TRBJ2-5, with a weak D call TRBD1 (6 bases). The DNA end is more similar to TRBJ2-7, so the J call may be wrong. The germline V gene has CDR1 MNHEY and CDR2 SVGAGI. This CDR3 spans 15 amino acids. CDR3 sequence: CASTAFHRDNYEQYF. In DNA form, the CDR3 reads TGTGCCAGCACGGCGTTTCACAGGGACAACTACGAGCAGTACTTC.

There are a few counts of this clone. In DNA, the CDR3 is TGTGCCAGCAGTGCTAGCGGGAGCCCAGATACGCAGTATTTT. Its protein product is CASSASGSPDTQYF. This chain uses TRBV6-4 with TRBJ2-3; the match to TRBD2 covers 10 bases. The V gene end was trimmed by 4 bases and the J gene end by 4 bases; junction bases not matched to a gene: 2. This CDR3 has 14 amino acids. CDR1 and CDR2 from the germline V gene are MRHNA and SNTAGT.

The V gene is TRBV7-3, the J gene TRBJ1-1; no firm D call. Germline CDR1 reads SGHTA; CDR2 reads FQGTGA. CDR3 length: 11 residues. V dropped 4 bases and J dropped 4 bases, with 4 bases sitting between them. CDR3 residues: CASSSGTEAFF. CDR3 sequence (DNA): TGTGCCAGCAGCTCGGGCACTGAAGCTTTCTTT.

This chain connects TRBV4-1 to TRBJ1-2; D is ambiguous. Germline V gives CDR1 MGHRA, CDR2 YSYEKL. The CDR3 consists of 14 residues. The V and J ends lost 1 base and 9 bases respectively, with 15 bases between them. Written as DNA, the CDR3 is TGCGCCAGCAGCCAAGCGGACTTTCCGCGGAGCTACACCTTC. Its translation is CASSQADFPRSYTF.

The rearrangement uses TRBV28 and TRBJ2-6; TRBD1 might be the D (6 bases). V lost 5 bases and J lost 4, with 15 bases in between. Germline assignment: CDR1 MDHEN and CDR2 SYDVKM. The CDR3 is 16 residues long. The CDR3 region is CASSQQGAGGANVLTF. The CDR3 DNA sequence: TGTGCCAGCAGTCAACAGGGCGCAGGGGGGGCCAACGTCCTGACTTTC.

The CDR3 DNA sequence: TGCAGCGTCCCCGGGCGGCGGACATATGGCTACACCTTC. Its translation is CSVPGRRTYGYTF. The rearrangement uses TRBV29-1 and TRBJ1-2; a possible D gene is TRBD1 (5 bases). The length of the CDR3 is 13 residues. CDR1 and CDR2 from the germline V gene are SQVTM and ANQGSEA. The germline V and J ends were trimmed by 6 bases and 5 bases, with 16 bases remaining between them.

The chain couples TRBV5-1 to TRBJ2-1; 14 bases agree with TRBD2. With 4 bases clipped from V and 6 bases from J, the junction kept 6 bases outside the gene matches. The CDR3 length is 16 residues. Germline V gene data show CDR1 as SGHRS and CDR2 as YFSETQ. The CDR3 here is CASSTMTSGGANEQFF. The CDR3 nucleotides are TGCGCCAGCAGCACCATGACTAGCGGGGGGGCCAATGAGCAGTTCTTC.

The CDR3 here is CASTVQGSYGYTF. CDR3 in DNA: TGTGCCAGCACAGTACAGGGGTCCTATGGCTACACCTTC. The V gene is TRBV9, the J gene TRBJ1-2; TRBD1 agrees at 7 bases. This CDR3 spans 13 amino acids. With V trimmed by 6 bases and J by 4 bases, 6 bases remained unmatched. Germline V gene data show CDR1 as SGDLS and CDR2 as YYNGEE.

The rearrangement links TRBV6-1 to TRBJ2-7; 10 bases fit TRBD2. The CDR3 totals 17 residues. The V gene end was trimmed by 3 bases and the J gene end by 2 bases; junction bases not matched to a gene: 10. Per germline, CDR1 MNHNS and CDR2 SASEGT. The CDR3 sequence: CASSDQSGTSDPYEQYF. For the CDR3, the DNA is TGTGCCAGCAGTGATCAATCCGGGACTAGCGACCCCTACGAGCAGTACTTC.

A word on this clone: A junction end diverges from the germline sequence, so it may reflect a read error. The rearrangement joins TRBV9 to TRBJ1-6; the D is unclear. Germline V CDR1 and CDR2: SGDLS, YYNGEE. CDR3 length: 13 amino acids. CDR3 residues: CASSVGWASPPHF. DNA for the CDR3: TGTGCCAGCAGCGTAGGATGGGCCTCACCCCCCCACTTT.

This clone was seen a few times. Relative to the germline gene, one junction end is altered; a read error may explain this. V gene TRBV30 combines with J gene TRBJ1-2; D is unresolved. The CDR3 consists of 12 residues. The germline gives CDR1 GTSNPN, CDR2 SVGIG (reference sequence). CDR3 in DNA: TGTGCCTGGAGTGTATCAGCTATTTTATCAGGCTTC. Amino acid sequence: CAWSVSAILSGF.

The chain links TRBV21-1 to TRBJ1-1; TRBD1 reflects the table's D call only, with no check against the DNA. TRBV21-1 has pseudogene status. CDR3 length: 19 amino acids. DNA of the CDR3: TGTGCCAGCAGCCGCGGGACAGGGCTACCCCTCCTAGGGAACACTGAAGCTTTCTTT. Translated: CASSRGTGLPLLGNTEAFF.